The 8 T cell receptor beta chains given below trace back to one sample, sequenced in a study of T cell responses to AZD1222 COVID-19 vaccine. Only in-frame clones appear in the TCRdb table, and some are missing; sequencing was by immunoSEQ multiplex PCR. In the table there are about 100,000 clones, 88% of which are singletons. Sequenced here: peripheral blood, sampled on day 0 of AZD1222 vaccination. The receptor source for this set is an adult in good health.

The chain joins TRBV18 to TRBJ1-4; the D gene is possibly TRBD1 (5 bases). CDR1 and CDR2 from the germline V gene are KGHSH and LQKENI. CDR3 length: 15 residues. The V gene lost 3 bases and the J gene lost 7 bases, with 15 bases spanning the gap. DNA of the CDR3: TGTGCCAGCTCACCCCCGGAGGCAGGGAGTGAAAAACTGTTTTTT. Translation: CASSPPEAGSEKLFF.

The chain is built from TRBV18 and TRBJ2-5, with D tentatively TRBD1 or TRBD2 (6 bases each). Germline loops: CDR1 KGHSH, CDR2 LQKENI. V gave up 4 bases and J gave up 2 bases, with 17 bases separating them. The CDR3 is 16 residues long. The CDR3 region has the DNA TGTGCCAGCTCACTTGATCGGGGGCTAGGGCAAGAGACCCAGTACTTC. This sequence encodes CASSLDRGLGQETQYF.

The chain links TRBV7-2 to TRBJ2-7; D not certain. The CDR3 has 13 residues. V was shortened by 3 bases and J by 4 bases, with 10 bases between the two germline ends. Germline CDR1 reads SGHTA; CDR2 reads FQGNSA. The CDR3 nucleotides read TGTGCCAGCAGCTTCTACTTCGGTTACGAGCAGTACTTC. Translation: CASSFYFGYEQYF.

The V and J genes are TRBV25-1 and TRBJ2-2; 9 nucleotides match TRBD1. Germline V gives CDR1 MGHDK, CDR2 SYGVNS. The CDR3 covers 18 residues. Trimming cost V 5 bases and J 6 bases; bases outside gene matches: 16. The CDR3 nucleotides read TGTGCCAGCAGTATCGGGCGTCGACAGGGGGTTAAGTCCGGGGAGCTGTTTTTT. It specifies CASSIGRRQGVKSGELFF.

With regard to this clone: Mismatch with germline at one junction end may stem from a read error. V usage is TRBV7-7 and J usage is TRBJ2-3, with D possibly matching TRBD1 (5 bases). This CDR3 spans 15 amino acids. Germline CDR1 reads SSHAT; CDR2 reads FNYEAQ (reference sequence). CDR3 nucleotide sequence: TGTGCTAGCAGCTTAGGGGATTCTAGCACAGATACGCAGTATTTT. Translated: CASSLGDSSTDTQYF.

V gene TRBV6-2 or TRBV6-3 combines with J gene TRBJ2-1, with 13 nucleotides matching TRBD2. V shed 6 bases and J 5 bases; nucleotides not matched to a gene: 13. The CDR3 totals 18 residues. The germline V gene encodes CDR1 MNHEY and CDR2 SVGEGT. DNA for the CDR3: TGTGCCAGCAGCCCCTTCGGGACTAGCGGGACTTTAAACAATGAGCAGTTCTTC. Translating gives CASSPFGTSGTLNNEQFF.

V gene TRBV21-1 combines with J gene TRBJ2-3; whether TRBD2, the table's D call, matches the DNA was not checked. TRBV21-1 is listed as a pseudogene. The CDR3 consists of 19 residues. CDR3 region: CASSATSGRNLKSTDTQYF. In DNA form, the CDR3 reads TGTGCCAGCAGCGCGACTAGCGGGAGGAACCTGAAAAGCACAGATACGCAGTATTTT.

The V gene is TRBV5-1, the J gene TRBJ2-3; 7 bases line up with TRBD2. There are 15 residues in the CDR3. Germline V gene sequence: CDR1 SGHRS, CDR2 YFSETQ. J was trimmed by 6 bases and V by 2 bases; bases with no gene match: 9. The CDR3, as DNA: TGCGCCAGCAGCTTAGGACTAGTTTCTACGGATACGCAGTATTTT. Translation: CASSLGLVSTDTQYF.